This T cell receptor beta chain was obtained from a study of PD-L1 blockade in urothelial cancer. About the study: Prior exposure to chemotherapy in patients amounted to 0 to 3 regimens received.

V lost 7 bases and J lost 1; bases outside the gene matches: 9. Looked up from germline, CDR1 is SGHVS and CDR2 is FQNEAQ. This CDR3 contains 17 residues. Findings and caveats of the study: Having blood TCR clonality under the median before treatment predicted better survival.

Assay used: immunoSEQ multiplex PCR; TCRdb lists only in-frame clones, some missing. Of tens of thousands of clones listed, approximately 86% are singletons. Points on this clone: Its antigen is undetermined.

The number of samples from each patient was between 1 and 8, taken pretreatment and on-treatment. The genes are TRBV7-8 and TRBJ2-5; 13 nucleotides align to TRBD2. The receptor was isolated from a woman aged 70-85 years with urothelial cancer. The specimen was PBMCs, collected around atezolizumab (anti-PD-L1) treatment. CDR3 sequence: CASTTDGLAGVQETQYF. For the CDR3, the DNA is TGTGCCAGCACGACCGACGGACTAGCGGGAGTCCAAGAGACCCAGTACTTC.